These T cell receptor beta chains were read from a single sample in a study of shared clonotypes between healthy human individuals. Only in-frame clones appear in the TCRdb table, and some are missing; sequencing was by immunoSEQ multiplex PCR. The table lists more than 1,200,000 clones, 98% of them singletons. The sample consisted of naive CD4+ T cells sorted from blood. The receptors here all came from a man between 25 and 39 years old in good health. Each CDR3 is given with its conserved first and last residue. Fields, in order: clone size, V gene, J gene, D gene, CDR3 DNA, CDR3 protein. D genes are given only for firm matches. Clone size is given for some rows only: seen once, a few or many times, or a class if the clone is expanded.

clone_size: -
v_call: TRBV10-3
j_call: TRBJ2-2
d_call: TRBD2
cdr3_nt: TGTGCCATCGGTCAGGGAGGGGCGACCGGGGACACCGGGGAGCTGTTTTTT
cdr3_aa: CAIGQGGATGDTGELFF

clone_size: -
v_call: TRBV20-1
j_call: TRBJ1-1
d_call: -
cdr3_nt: TGCAGTGCTAAGGCAATAGAAGCTTTCTTT
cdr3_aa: CSAKAIEAFF

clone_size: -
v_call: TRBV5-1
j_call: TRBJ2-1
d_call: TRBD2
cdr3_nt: TGCGCCAGCAGCTTGACTAGCGGGAGCTACAATGAGCAGTTCTTC
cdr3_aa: CASSLTSGSYNEQFF

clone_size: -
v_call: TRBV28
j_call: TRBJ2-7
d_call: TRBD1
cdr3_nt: TGTGCCAGCAAAAGGGGGCATAACCCTCACGAGCAGTACTTC
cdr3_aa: CASKRGHNPHEQYF

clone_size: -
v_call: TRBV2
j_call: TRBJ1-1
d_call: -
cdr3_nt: TGTGCCAGCACAGAACAGGGTCTGACTGAAGCTTTCTTT
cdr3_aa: CASTEQGLTEAFF

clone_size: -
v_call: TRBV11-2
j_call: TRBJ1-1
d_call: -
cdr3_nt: TGTGCCAGCAGCTTAGTTGGGTTGGGGGCTGAAGCTTTCTTT
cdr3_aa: CASSLVGLGAEAFF

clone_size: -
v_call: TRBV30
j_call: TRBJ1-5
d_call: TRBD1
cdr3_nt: TGTGCCTGGGCCGGGACAGGGGATAGTCAGCCCCAGCATTTT
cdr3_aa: CAWAGTGDSQPQHF

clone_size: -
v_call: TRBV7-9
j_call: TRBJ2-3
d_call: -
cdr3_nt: TGTGCCGTCACAGATACGCAGTATTTT
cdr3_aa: CAVTDTQYF

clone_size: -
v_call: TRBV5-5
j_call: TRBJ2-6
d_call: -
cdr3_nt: TGTGCCAGCAGCTTGCGAACAGGGCTTAGCTCTGGGGCCAACGTCCTGACTTTC
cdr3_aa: CASSLRTGLSSGANVLTF

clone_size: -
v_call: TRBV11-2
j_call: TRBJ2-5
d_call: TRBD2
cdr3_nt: TGTGCCAGCAGCTTAGTTCGGCTAGCGGGAGTTCAAGAGACCCAGTACTTC
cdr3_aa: CASSLVRLAGVQETQYF

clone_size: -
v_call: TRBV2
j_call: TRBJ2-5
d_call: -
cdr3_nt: TGTGCCAGCATCGTGGGCAGGGAAGAGACCCAGTACTTC
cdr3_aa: CASIVGREETQYF

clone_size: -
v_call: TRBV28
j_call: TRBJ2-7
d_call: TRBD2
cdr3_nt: TGTGCCAGCATCAACGGGGGGAGGGAAAACGAGCAGTACTTC
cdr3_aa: CASINGGRENEQYF

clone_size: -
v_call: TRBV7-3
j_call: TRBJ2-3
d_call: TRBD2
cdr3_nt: TGTGCCAGCAGCCGGGAGGGAGATACGCAGTATTTT
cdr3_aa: CASSREGDTQYF

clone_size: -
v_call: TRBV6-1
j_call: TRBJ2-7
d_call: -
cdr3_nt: TGTGCCAGCAGTGGACGGGGCAGGGCGTACGAGCAGTACTTC
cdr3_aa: CASSGRGRAYEQYF

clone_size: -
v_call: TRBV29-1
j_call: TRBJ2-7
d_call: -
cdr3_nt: TGCAGCGTTGAAATCAGGGGATTCTACGAGCAGTACTTC
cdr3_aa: CSVEIRGFYEQYF

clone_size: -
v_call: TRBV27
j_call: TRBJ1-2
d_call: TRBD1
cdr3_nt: TGTGCCAGCACCCTACGGTGGACAGGGTCTGCCCTAAACTATGGCTACACCTTC
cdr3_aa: CASTLRWTGSALNYGYTF

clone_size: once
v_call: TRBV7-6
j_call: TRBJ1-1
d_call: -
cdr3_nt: TGTGCCAGCAGCTTAAGGGTTTCCCCGTTTGACACTGAAGCTTTCTTT
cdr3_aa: CASSLRVSPFDTEAFF

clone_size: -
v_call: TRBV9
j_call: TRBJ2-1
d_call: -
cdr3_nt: TGTGCCAGCAGCGTCGGGACGCGAGACAATGAGCAGTTCTTC
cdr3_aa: CASSVGTRDNEQFF

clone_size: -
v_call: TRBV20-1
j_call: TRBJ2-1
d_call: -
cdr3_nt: TGCAGTGCTCATCGAGCCGGTGAGCAGTTCTTC
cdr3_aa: CSAHRAGEQFF

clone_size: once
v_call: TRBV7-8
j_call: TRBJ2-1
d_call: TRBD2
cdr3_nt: TGTGCCAGCAGCTTACCTAGCGGGAGTTCCAATGAGCAGTTCTTC
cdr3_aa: CASSLPSGSSNEQFF

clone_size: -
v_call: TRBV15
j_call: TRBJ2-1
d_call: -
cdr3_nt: TGTGCCACCAGGACTGATTACAATGAGCAGTTCTTC
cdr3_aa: CATRTDYNEQFF

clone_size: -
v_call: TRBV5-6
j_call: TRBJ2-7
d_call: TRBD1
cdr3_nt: TGTGCCAGCAGCTGGGGACAGGGACAGTTCGCGCAGTACTTC
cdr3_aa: CASSWGQGQFAQYF

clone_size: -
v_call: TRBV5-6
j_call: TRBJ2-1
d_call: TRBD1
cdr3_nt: TGTGCCAGCAGCTTTACAGGGGTTTTTGAGCAGTTCTTC
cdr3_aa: CASSFTGVFEQFF

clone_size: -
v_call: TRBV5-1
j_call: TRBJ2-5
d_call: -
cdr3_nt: TGCGCCAGCAGCTTGGCTGGCGAGGGTGAGACCCAGTACTTC
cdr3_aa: CASSLAGEGETQYF

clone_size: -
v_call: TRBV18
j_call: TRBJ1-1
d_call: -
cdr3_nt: TGTGCCAGCTCACCACTGCAGGAAAGGAGGAACACTGAAGCTTTCTTT
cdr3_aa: CASSPLQERRNTEAFF

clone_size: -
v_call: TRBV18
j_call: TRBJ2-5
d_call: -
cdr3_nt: TGTGCCAGCTCACCCACCGGGACTGCGGAGACCCAGTACTTC
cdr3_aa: CASSPTGTAETQYF

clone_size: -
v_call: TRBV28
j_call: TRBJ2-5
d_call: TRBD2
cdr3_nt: TGTGCCAGCAGCGGGACTAGCGGGAGTTTAGGGGAGACCCAGTACTTC
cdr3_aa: CASSGTSGSLGETQYF

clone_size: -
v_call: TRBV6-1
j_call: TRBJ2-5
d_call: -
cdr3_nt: TGTGCCAGCAGTGAAGTGGGGCTCGAGACCCAGTACTTC
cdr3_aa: CASSEVGLETQYF

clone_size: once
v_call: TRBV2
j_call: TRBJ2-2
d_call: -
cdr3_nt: TGTGCCAGCACACCCGGCCACCCGGAGACCGGGGAGCTGTTTTTT
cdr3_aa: CASTPGHPETGELFF

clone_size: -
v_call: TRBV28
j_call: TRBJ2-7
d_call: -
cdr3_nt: TGTGCCAGCAGTTCGACCGTCCACGGTGAGCAGTACTTC
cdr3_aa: CASSSTVHGEQYF

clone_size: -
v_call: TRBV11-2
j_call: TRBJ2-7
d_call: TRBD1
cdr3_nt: TGTGCCAGCAGTCAATTCGACAGGGGGAACTACGAGCAGTACTTC
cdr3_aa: CASSQFDRGNYEQYF

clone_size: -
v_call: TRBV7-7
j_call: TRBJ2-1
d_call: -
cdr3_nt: TGTGCTAGCAGCCCCGGACGGTTCTTC
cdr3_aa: CASSPGRFF

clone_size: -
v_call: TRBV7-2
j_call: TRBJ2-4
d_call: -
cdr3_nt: TGTGCCAGCAGCTTAGCCCGACCTAGGACCAGTCGGGATAACATTCAGTACTTC
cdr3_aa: CASSLARPRTSRDNIQYF

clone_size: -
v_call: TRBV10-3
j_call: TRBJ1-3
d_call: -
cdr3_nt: TGTGCCATCACTTCAGGGGAGGGTGGAAACACCATATATTTT
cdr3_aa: CAITSGEGGNTIYF

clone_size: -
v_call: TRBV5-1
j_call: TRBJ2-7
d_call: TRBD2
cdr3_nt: TGCGCCAGCAGCTTTGGACTAGCGGATTACTCCTACGAGCAGTACTTC
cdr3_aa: CASSFGLADYSYEQYF

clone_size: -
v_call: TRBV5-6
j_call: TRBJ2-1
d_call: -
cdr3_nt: TGTGCCAGCAGCTTGGCCGGTGGGAAGGCATACAATGAGCAGTTCTTC
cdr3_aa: CASSLAGGKAYNEQFF

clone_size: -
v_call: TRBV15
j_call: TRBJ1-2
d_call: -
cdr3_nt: TGTGCCACCAGCAGAGTGTCCGGAGCGCCGGCGGAGCATGGCTACACCTTC
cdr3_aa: CATSRVSGAPAEHGYTF

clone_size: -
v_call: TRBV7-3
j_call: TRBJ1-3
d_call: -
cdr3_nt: TGTGCCAGCAGCTTAACGCCTTCCGACACCATATATTTT
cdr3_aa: CASSLTPSDTIYF

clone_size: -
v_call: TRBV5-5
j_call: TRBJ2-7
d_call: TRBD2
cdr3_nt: TGTGCCAGCAGCTTAACAGGGACTAGCTCCTACGAGCAGTACTTC
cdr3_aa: CASSLTGTSSYEQYF

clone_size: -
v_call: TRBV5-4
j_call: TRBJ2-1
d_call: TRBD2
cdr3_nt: TGTGCCAGCAGTCTAGCGGGACCCAACAATGAGCAGTTCTTC
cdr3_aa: CASSLAGPNNEQFF